What follows are 14 T cell receptor beta chains derived from one specimen sequenced in a study of blood T cell repertoires in COVID-19. The method was immunoSEQ multiplex PCR; TCRdb's version includes in-frame clones alone and lacks a portion of them. Seen here are 230,000 or so clones, roughly 80% observed once, and the top ten hold roughly 4.9%. The sequencing sample was made of peripheral blood. The source is a human donor in a cohort sampled during active COVID-19.

The gene calls are TRBV9 and TRBJ1-2; D is unclear. This CDR3 comprises 14 residues. The germline CDR1 and CDR2 sequences are SGDLS and YYNGEE. V was clipped by 0 bases and J by 4 bases, with 10 bases between them. The CDR3 sequence is CASSVVSSAYGYTF. For the CDR3, the DNA is TGTGCCAGCAGCGTAGTGTCGAGTGCCTATGGCTACACCTTC.

A few counts support this clone. The chain recombines TRBV27 with TRBJ2-7; 7 nucleotides line up with TRBD1. The length of the CDR3 is 15 residues. The ends lost 0 bases at V and 6 bases at J; junction bases unmatched: 8. Germline CDR1 reads MNHEY; CDR2 reads SMNVEV (reference sequence). DNA of the CDR3: TGTGCCAGCAGTTTATCGCCACAGGGGTATTCCGAGCAGTACTTC. Its protein product is CASSLSPQGYSEQYF.

The V gene is TRBV5-1, the J gene TRBJ2-3; D remains unclear. V was cut by 4 bases and J by 1 base, with 4 bases left in between. The germline gives CDR1 SGHRS, CDR2 YFSETQ. The CDR3 contains 12 residues. The CDR3 loop is CASSTGTDTQYF. CDR3 nucleotides: TGCGCCAGCAGCACGGGCACAGATACGCAGTATTTT.

This sequence joins TRBV7-3 and TRBJ2-4; D unclear. The CDR3 loop spans 14 amino acids. The V end lost 3 bases, the J end lost 0 bases, and 6 bases lay between the germline ends. Germline CDR1 reads SGHTA; CDR2 reads FQGTGA. This chain's CDR3 is CASSLSSAKNIQYF. DNA of the CDR3: TGTGCCAGCAGCTTGAGTTCAGCCAAAAACATTCAGTACTTC.

The chain is built from TRBV7-2 and TRBJ2-7; perhaps TRBD1 as D (6 bases). This CDR3 is built from 16 residues. Germline V gene lookup returns CDR1 SGHTA and CDR2 FQGNSA. The V and J ends lost 2 bases and 3 bases respectively, with 17 bases between them. This chain's CDR3 is CASSLYGGQDLYEQYF. CDR3 nucleotides: TGTGCCAGCAGCTTATATGGGGGCCAGGACCTCTACGAGCAGTACTTC.

This clone came up once. The genes are TRBV7-9 and TRBJ2-1; D is perhaps TRBD1 (6 bases). CDR3 length equals 14 residues. V was trimmed by 5 bases and J by 10 bases, leaving 18 bases between them. CDR1 is SEHNR, CDR2 FQNEAQ, per germline (reference sequence). As DNA, the CDR3 is TGTGCCAGCAGCCGAGGTAACAGGGAAGGCGAGCAGTTCTTC. It is translated as CASSRGNREGEQFF.

The V and J genes are TRBV10-3 and TRBJ1-1; the D gene is possibly TRBD1 (6 bases). Trimming took off 10 bases at V and 4 bases at J, with 19 bases between the two ends. The germline V gene encodes CDR1 ENHRY and CDR2 SYGVKD. The CDR3 sequence is 14 residues long. DNA for the CDR3: TGTGCCAACCCCGGGGGGGGGCGTATCACTGAAGCTTTCTTT. Translating gives CANPGGGRITEAFF.

This clone was found once. The V gene is TRBV4-3, the J gene TRBJ2-7, with TRBD1 matching 11 bases. The germline V gene has CDR1 LGHNA and CDR2 YSLEER. The trim removed 1 base at V and 6 bases at J, leaving 8 bases unmatched. The CDR3 loop spans 16 amino acids. The CDR3 spells CASSQGLGTGGGEQYF. The CDR3 nucleotides read TGCGCCAGCAGCCAAGGTTTAGGGACAGGGGGTGGCGAGCAGTACTTC.

The genes are TRBV27 and TRBJ2-7; no clear D. This CDR3 has 13 amino acids. V was cut by 2 bases and J by 3 bases, with 8 bases left in between. From germline, CDR1 is MNHEY and CDR2 SMNVEV (reference sequence). As DNA, the CDR3 is TGTGCCAGCAGTTTAATGCGGAACTACGAGCAGTACTTC. This codes for CASSLMRNYEQYF.

V gene TRBV11-2 combines with J gene TRBJ1-2, with D perhaps TRBD1 (6 bases). CDR3 length: 19 amino acids. V dropped 2 bases and J dropped 4 bases, with 26 bases sitting between them. Germline-derived CDR1 and CDR2 are SGHAT and FQNNGV. CDR3 nucleotide sequence: TGTGCCAGCAGCTTATATGGTCCGAGTAGGGACATCAACGCCTATGGCTACACCTTC. Protein sequence: CASSLYGPSRDINAYGYTF.

This clone was detected only once. V gene TRBV7-9 combines with J gene TRBJ1-6; D may be TRBD1 (6 bases). CDR3 size: 15 residues. Trimming shortened V by 5 bases and J by 5 bases, and 13 bases separated the two germline ends. From germline, CDR1 is SEHNR and CDR2 FQNEAQ (reference sequence). The CDR3 DNA reads as TGTGCCAGCAGCGCCTGGACAGTCAATAATTCACCCCTCCACTTT. Its translation is CASSAWTVNNSPLHF. The whole variable domain, remainder taken from reference TRBV7-9 and TRBJ1-6, is DTGVSQNPRHKITKRGQNVTFRCDPISEHNRLYWYRQTLGQGPEFLTYFQNEAQLEKSRLLSDRFSAERPKGSFSTLEIQRTEQGDSAMYLCASSAWTVNNSPLHFGNGTRLTVT.

This sequence joins TRBV4-2 and TRBJ2-3; 8 nucleotides agree with TRBD2. The CDR3 spans 20 residues. From germline, CDR1 is LGHNA and CDR2 YNFKEQ. V was pared by 2 bases and J by 2 bases, with 18 bases of the junction left unmatched. The CDR3 bases are TGTGCCAGCAGCCAAACTAGCGGCTTAACGGAGGGATACCCCACAGATACGCAGTATTTT. Protein: CASSQTSGLTEGYPTDTQYF.

This chain uses TRBV11-2 with TRBJ2-7, with TRBD2 matching 9 bases. CDR1 and CDR2 from the germline V gene are SGHAT and FQNNGV. The CDR3 loop spans 15 amino acids. The V gene end was trimmed by 5 bases and the J gene end by 4 bases; junction bases not matched to a gene: 9. For the CDR3, the DNA is TGTGCCAGCAGCCCCGCGGGAGGGAGGGCATACGAGCAGTACTTC. Translated: CASSPAGGRAYEQYF.

The chain carries TRBV21-1 and TRBJ2-6; no DNA check was done on the table's D call, TRBD2. TRBV21-1 is shown as a pseudogene. The CDR3 extends over 23 amino acids. DNA for the CDR3: TGTGCCAGCAGCAAATACCCCCGGCTACTACTAGCGGGAGGGGACTCTGGGGCCAACGTCCTGACTTTC. Encoded protein: CASSKYPRLLLAGGDSGANVLTF.